This T cell receptor (beta chain) came from a study of T cell repertoires in cytomegalovirus infection. This clonotype was counted many times. Its target is unknown. TCRdb fed the reads into MiXCR, producing one record per CDR3 protein. The table shows roughly 700,000 distinct CDR3 sequences, with roughly 33% occurring only once. V gave up 5 bases and J gave up 9 bases, with 11 bases separating them. The germline V gene encodes CDR1 SGHAT and CDR2 FQNNGV. CDR3 size: 12 residues. J is TRBJ2-1 and V is TRBV11-2; D gene ambiguous. The clonotype comes from a human donor in good health (CMV status not recorded). Some clones in this sample may be carry-over from other donors' samples. The sequencing used cultured PBMCs, collected from culture after CMV antigen stimulation. CDR3: CASSGRWAEQFF. CDR3 sequence (DNA): TGTGCCAGCAGCGGGCGGTGGGCTGAGCAGTTCTTC.